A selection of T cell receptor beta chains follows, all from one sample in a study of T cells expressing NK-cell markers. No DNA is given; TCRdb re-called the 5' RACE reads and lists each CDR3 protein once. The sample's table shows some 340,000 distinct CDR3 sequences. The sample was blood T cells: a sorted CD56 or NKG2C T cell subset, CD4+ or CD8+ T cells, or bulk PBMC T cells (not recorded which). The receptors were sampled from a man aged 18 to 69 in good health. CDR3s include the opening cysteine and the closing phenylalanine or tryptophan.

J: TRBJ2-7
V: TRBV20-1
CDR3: CSATGGRTYEQYF

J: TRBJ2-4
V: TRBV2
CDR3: CASSEWASGGAVAKNIQYF

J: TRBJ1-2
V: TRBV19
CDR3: CASSTAMMANYGYTF

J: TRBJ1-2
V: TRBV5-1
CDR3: CASSLSAGQVYGYTF

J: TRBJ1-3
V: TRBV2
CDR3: CASSGQGLTGNTIYF

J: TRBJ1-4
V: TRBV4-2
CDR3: CASSQDLGTREKLFF

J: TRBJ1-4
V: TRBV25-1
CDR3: CASSARHGHNEKLFF

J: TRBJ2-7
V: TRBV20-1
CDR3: CSARNTGQGREQYF

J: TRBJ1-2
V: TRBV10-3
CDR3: CAISERTGGYGYTF

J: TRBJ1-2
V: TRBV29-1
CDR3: CSVEPDSYGYTF

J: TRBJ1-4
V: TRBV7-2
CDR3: CASSLAGGQVNEKLFF

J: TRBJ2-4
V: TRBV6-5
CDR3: CASSYSNVGKGIQYF

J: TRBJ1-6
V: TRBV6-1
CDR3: CASREQAYNSPLHF

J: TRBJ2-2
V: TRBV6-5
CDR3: CASSSVGDRVPGELFF

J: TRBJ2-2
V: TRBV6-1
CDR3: CASRLPNANTGELFF

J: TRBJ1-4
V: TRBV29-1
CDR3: CSVEEGDEKLFF

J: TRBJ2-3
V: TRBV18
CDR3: CASSQTLAKTTDTQYF

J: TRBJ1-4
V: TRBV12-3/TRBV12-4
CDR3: CASSRGPGQGVEKLFF

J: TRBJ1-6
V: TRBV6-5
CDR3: CACLQWGSYNSPLHF

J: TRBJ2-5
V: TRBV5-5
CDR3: CASSLPTGSGGKETQYF

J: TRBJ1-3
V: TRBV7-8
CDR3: CASSADSGNTIYF

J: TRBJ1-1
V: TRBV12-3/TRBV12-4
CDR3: CASTLSGLVRTEAFF

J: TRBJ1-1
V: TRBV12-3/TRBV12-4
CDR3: CASTFRQHTEAFF

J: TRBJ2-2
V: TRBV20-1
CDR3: CSARDFRQGSNTGELFF

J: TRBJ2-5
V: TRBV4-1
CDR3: CASSRSGEGWETQYF

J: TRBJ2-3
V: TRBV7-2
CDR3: CASSPPAGKGTDTQYF

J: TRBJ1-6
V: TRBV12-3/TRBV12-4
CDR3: CASTGQGHSPLHF

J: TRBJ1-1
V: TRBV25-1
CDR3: CASSERAGTNTEAFF

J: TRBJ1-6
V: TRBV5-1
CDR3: CASLASPSSNSPLHF

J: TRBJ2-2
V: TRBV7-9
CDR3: CASSRGGGDTGELFF

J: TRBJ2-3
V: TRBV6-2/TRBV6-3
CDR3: CASSYPSLGSAPPRDNTDTQYF

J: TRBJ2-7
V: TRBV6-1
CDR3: CASGGTGGTSSYEQYF

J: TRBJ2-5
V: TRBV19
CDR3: CASSSQGVRSETQYF

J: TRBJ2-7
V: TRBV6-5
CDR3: CASSYTSHSSHEQYF

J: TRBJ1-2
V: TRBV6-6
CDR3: CASTADRGYGYTF

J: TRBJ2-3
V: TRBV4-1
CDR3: CASSQDWAGTDHTQYF

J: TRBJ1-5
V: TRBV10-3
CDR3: CAISETEGSNQPQHF

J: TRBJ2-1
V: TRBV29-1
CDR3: CSVGLAGGIEQFF

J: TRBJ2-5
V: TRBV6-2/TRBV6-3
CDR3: CASSYAGLTETQYF